This T cell receptor (beta chain) was identified in a study of blood T cell repertoires in COVID-19. Across the study: Sources were T cells, B-cell-depleted T cells, or PBMCs; the material itself was cDNA or gDNA.

Per the original methods: How many nucleated cells were present was estimated from reference gene primer amplification. Measured with immunoSEQ multiplex PCR; TCRdb has only the in-frame clones, and not every one. V, J and clone size are those of that table, while D and trimming were read from the DNA. The data show 180,000 or so clones, with 80% to 90% seen just once and 3% to 4.5% held by the top ten. Germline CDR1 MNHEY, CDR2 SVGAGI. The CDR3 extends over 15 amino acids. Germline trimming cut 7 bases from V and 3 bases from J; bases unmatched to any gene: 11. This clone has just one count. The chain joins TRBV6-5 to TRBJ1-1; 7 bases match TRBD1. Sequencing input: peripheral blood. This TCR derives from a young man with active or convalescent COVID-19. In DNA form, the CDR3 reads TGTGCCAGCAACCTCTACAACAGGGGCCACACTGAAGCTTTCTTT. It codes for CASNLYNRGHTEAFF.